The sequence of this T cell receptor beta chain was determined in a study of shared clonotypes between healthy human individuals (dated by TCRdb to 2020 to 2022). Describing the broader study: The cohort comprised two women and a few men aged 18 to 49 years. For each donor, CD4 naive and CD4 memory were each run on three plates, CD8 naive on two plates, and CD8 memory on one plate. To estimate repertoire size and how much clonotype sharing occurs between individuals, the study deeply sequenced the blood TCR repertoires of five healthy adults. Different laboratories and diverse techniques were used to prepare libraries and sequence TCR repertoires, to increase sequencing depth and limit assay-specific biases. Per donor, leukapheresis produced somewhere between about 0.94 and 9.5 billion PBMCs. Here is what the overall study found, with its caveats: Even with the large sequencing depth, rarefaction of the sorted-subset datasets indicated that sequencing was incomplete. Sampling was limited to blood, and TCR repertoires in tissue likely differ from TCR repertoires in blood. About 5% of naive CD4, 3% to 4% of naive CD8, approximately 2.2% of memory CD4, and roughly 0.4% of memory CD8 clonotypes were shared across several donors. Because the study included only a small number of donors, the genetic and exposure-history diversity represented was limited. Clonotypes shared by all four sorted-subset donors showed higher generation probabilities than non-shared clonotypes. Naive subsets generally had larger estimated clonotype richness than memory subsets. Pairwise subsampling indicated that sequencing depth was expected to affect the degree of clonotype sharing among donors.

Donors were healthy HIV-negative adults with no recently reported acute infections or vaccinations. Every donor was a Caucasian adult residing in Nashville, Tennessee, USA. Magnetic negative selection was used to enrich CD4+ T cells, after which naive cells were positively selected on CD45RA and the negative fraction became the memory subset. Blood was obtained by leukapheresis, after which PBMCs were separated by Ficoll-Histopaque density gradient centrifugation and cryopreserved in liquid nitrogen vapor phase. Analytical flow cytometry was used to check the purity and quantity of each magnetically sorted T cell population. Genomic DNA was isolated from each sorted fraction and quantified by UV absorbance on a Nanodrop 2000c. Using the deep immunoSEQ assay, multiplex PCR amplified TCR CDR3 regions from genomic DNA. Extracted genomic DNA from each cell subset was spread evenly across all wells of several immunoSEQ 96-well plates, with each plate serving as a replicate. For sorted subsets, each replicate PCR was loaded with 200 to 250 ng genomic DNA, equivalent to about 30,000 T cell genomes. Purified libraries were quantified with a Qubit 3.0 fluorometer, sized on a Bioanalyzer 2100, and re-quantified with the KAPA Library Quantification kit. Every immunoSEQ 96-well plate was sequenced on a separate single-read 150-cycle Illumina NextSeq 550 flow cell. In the paper's pipeline: The immunoSEQ output contained only junctional sequences without quality scores, so filtering could not match that applied to full-length reads. To assign V/J genes and CDR3, sequences were annotated using PyIR, a Python wrapper for IgBLAST v1.9, with IMGT germline references. Any read was removed if the V/J assignment was weak (E-value above 1e-6), the CDR3 was missing, or the read contained stop codons, out-of-frame junctions, or ambiguous translated residues. V3J clonotypes were defined by identical inferred V gene, J gene, and CDR3 amino acid sequence. To compute the percentage overlap between repertoires, the number of shared unique clonotypes was divided by the size of the smaller repertoire. Three approaches were used to assess repertoire richness: RTK rarefaction, the Chao1 estimator, and Recon v2.1 estimates of unobserved clonotypes. Generation probabilities were computed with OLGA for all TCRbeta clonotypes obtained by the gDNA method from four donors. TCRdb retrieved this table from immuneACCESS and kept in-frame rearrangements only. Not all clones are present; in checked studies, unresolved V genes account for under half, and no reason is known for the remainder. V and J calls and clone size are as listed in that table; D and trimming were resolved from the DNA. The sample yields a few million clones; around 92% were counted once. The biggest ten clones account for about 0.36% of the sample.

A note on this clone: Its antigen target is currently unknown. Qualities for individual bases were not recorded, and no much larger clone is one base off.

The sequence derives from a man younger than 35 in good health. Some clones in this sample may be carry-over from other donors' samples. The specimen sequenced was naive CD4+ T cells from PBMCs. The cell subset or site tag for this specimen amounts to: CD45RA+ positively selected.

Here the CDR3 is given as CASSLEGSGGYEQYF. The DNA is as follows: TGCGCCAGCAGCTTGGAGGGTAGCGGGGGCTACGAGCAGTACTTC. The V and J segments used are TRBV5-1 and TRBJ2-7, and 9 bases in between align with TRBD2. Here V drops 0 bases and J drops 3 bases, and the junction holds 4 bases not matched to any gene. The germline V gene encodes CDR1 SGHRS and CDR2 YFSETQ. The CDR3 contains 15 residues, cysteine and phenylalanine counted. The only DNA kept is the CDR3, 45 bases in frame from the first base.